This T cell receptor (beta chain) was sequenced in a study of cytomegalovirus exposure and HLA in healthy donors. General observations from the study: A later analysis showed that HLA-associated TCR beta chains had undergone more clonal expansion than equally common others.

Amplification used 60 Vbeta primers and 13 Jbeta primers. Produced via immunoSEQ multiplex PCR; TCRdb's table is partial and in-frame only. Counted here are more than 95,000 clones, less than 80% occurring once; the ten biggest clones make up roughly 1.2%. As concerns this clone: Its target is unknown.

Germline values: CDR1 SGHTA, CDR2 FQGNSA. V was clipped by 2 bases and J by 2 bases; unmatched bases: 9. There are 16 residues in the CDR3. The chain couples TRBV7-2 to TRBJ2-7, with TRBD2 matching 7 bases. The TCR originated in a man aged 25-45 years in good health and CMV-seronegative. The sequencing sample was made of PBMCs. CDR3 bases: TGTGCCAGCAGCTTACTCACACTAGCGACTCCCTACGAGCAGTACTTC. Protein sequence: CASSLLTLATPYEQYF.